A single sample gave rise to the 2 T cell receptor gamma chains below, sequenced in a study of gamma-delta T cells after stem cell transplantation. TCRdb re-called clones from the RT-PCR reads via CATT. The profile shows 900 to 1,500 gamma-chain clones, around 17% of them singletons. Specimen: gamma-delta T cells. The receptors were gathered from a human donor. It is not recorded whose cells these are; they may come from a transplant donor.

A note on this clone: This likely traces to a read error, being one base from a far larger clone. This chain links TRGV9 with TRGJP. Looked up from germline, CDR1 is GITISATS and CDR2 is ISYDGTV (reference sequence). The CDR3 has 16 amino acids. The junction had 3 bases not matched to a gene; V was cut back by 0 bases and J by 7 bases. CDR3 nucleotide sequence: TGTGCCTTGTGGGAGGTGCACGAGTTGGGCAAAAAAATCAAGGTATTT. Its translation is CALWEVHELGKKIKVF.

This clone is labeled large. Additional DNA sequences in this sample encode the identical CDR3. The rearrangement joins TRGV9 to TRGJP. The CDR3 loop spans 17 amino acids. Germline values: CDR1 GITISATS, CDR2 ISYDGTV (reference sequence). Trimming removed 0 bases from V and 6 bases from J; junction bases left unmatched: 5. In DNA form, the CDR3 reads TGTGCCTTGTGGGAGGTGCGTTCAGAGTTGGGCAAAAAAATCAAGGTATTT. Translation: CALWEVRSELGKKIKVF.